The clone carrying this T cell receptor beta chain appeared a few times. Antigen specificity is unknown. The sample comes from a study of blood T cells in healthy people across ages. Study conclusions and caveats: More naive CD4+ cells and higher diversity were found in long-lived than in aged donors. Observed TCR beta diversity showed a strong correlation with the percentage of naive T cells as measured by flow cytometry.

The CDR3 covers 14 residues. The V end was cut by 5 bases, the J end by 2 bases, with 13 bases between. Germline CDR1 and CDR2: SGHVS and FQNEAQ. Primed by a sample-barcoded 5' primer and a J-beta primer mix, a second PCR proceeded for roughly 7 to 12 cycles. TCRdb used MiXCR to reprocess the 5' RACE reads, holding one entry per CDR3 protein. The repertoire includes roughly 1,800,000 distinct CDR3 sequences, 40% to 55% of them detected once, and 2% to 2.5% sits in the top ten. Sequenced sample: blood. The clonotype comes from a woman in her 40s in good health. The rearrangement uses TRBV7-8 and TRBJ2-7, with TRBD1 as a possible D gene (5 bases). For the CDR3, the DNA is TGTGCCAGCAGCCTGACAGTGTTGACCTACGAGCAGTACTTC. It specifies CASSLTVLTYEQYF.